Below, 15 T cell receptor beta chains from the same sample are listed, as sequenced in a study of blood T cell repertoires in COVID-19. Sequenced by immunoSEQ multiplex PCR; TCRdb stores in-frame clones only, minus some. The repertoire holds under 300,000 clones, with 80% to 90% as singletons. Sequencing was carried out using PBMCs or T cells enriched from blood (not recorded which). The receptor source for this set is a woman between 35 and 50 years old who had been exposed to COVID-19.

The CDR3 protein is CASSLGRATLYF. The CDR3 DNA reads as TGTGCCAGCAGCTTAGGCAGGGCTACTTTGTACTTC. The chain joins TRBV7-2 to TRBJ2-7; D may be TRBD1 (5 bases). The CDR3 has 12 residues. V was shortened by 1 base and J by 12 bases, with 13 bases between the two germline ends. The germline V gene has CDR1 SGHTA and CDR2 FQGNSA.

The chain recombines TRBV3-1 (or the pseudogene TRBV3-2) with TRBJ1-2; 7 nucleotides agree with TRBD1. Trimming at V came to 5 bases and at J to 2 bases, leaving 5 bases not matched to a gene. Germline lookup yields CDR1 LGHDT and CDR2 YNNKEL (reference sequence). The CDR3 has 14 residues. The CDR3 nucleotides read TGTGCCAGCAGCGTAGGGACAGTAAACTATGGCTACACCTTC. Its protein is CASSVGTVNYGYTF.

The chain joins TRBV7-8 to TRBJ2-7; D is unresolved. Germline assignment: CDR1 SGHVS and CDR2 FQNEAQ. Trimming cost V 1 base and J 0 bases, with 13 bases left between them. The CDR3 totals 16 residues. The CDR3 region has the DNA TGTGCCAGCAGCTTAGGGGCCAGCCGAGTCTCCTACGAGCAGTACGTC. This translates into CASSLGASRVSYEQYV.

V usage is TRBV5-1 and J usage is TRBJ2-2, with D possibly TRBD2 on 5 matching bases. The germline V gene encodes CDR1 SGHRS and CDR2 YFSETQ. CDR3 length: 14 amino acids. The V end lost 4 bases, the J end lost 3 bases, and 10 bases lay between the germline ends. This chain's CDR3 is CASSGSGDTGELFF. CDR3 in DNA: TGCGCCAGCAGCGGCAGCGGAGACACCGGGGAGCTGTTTTTT.

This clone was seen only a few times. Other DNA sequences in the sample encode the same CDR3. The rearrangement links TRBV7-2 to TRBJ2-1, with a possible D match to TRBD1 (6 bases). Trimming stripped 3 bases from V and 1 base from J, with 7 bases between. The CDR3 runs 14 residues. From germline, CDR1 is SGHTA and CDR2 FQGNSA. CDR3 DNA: TGTGCCAGCAGCTTGGACAGTTCCTACAATGAGCAGTTCTTC. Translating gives CASSLDSSYNEQFF.

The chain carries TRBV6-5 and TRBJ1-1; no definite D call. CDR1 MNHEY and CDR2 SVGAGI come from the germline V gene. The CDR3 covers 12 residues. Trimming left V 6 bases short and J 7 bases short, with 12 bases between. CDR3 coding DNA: TGTGCCAGCAGCTCGGGTTATCATGAAGCTTTCTTT. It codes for CASSSGYHEAFF.

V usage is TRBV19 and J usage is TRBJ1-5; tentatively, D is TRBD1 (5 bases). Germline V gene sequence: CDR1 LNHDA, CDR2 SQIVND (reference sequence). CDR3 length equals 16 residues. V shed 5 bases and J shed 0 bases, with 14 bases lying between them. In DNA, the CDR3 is TGTGCCAGTAGTCCGGACACCATTCCTAGCAATCAGCCCCAGCATTTT. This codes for CASSPDTIPSNQPQHF.

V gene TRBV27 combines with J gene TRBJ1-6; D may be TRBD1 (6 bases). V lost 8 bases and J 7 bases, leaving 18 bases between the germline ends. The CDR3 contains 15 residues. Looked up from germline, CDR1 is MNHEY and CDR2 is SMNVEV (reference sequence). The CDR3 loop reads CASSSRWGPNSPLHF. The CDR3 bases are TGTGCCAGCTCCTCCCGCTGGGGGCCCAATTCACCCCTCCACTTT.

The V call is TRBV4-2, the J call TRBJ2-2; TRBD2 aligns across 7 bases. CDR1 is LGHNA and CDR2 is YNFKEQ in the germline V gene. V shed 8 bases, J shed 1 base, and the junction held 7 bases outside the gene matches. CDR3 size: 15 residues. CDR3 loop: CASALLAMNTGELFF. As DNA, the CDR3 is TGTGCCAGCGCCCTACTAGCGATGAACACCGGGGAGCTGTTTTTT.

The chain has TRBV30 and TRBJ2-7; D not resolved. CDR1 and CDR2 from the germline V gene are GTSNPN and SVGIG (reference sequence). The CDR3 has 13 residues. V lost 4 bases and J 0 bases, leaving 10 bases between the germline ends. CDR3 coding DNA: TGTGCCTGGATGTCGGGTGTCTCCTACGAGCAGTACTTC. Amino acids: CAWMSGVSYEQYF.

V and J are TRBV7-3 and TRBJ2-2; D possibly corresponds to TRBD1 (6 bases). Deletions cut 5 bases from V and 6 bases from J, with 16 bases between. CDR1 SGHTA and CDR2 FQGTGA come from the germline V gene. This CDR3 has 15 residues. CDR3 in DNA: TGTGCCAGCAGCACCCGATCCGACAGGCCCGGGGAGCTGTTTTTT. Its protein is CASSTRSDRPGELFF.

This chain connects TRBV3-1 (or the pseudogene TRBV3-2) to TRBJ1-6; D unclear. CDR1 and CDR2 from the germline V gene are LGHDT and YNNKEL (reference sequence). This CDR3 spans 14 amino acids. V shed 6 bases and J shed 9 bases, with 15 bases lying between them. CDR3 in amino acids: CASRQAGYGSPLHF. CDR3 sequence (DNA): TGTGCCAGCAGGCAGGCGGGGTATGGTTCACCCCTCCACTTT.

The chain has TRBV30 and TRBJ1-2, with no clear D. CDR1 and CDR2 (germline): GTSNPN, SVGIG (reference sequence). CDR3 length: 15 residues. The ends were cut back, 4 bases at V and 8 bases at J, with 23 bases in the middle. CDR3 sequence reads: CAWNQNSGGSRGYTF. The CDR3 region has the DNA TGTGCCTGGAATCAGAATTCCGGCGGTTCGAGAGGCTACACCTTC.

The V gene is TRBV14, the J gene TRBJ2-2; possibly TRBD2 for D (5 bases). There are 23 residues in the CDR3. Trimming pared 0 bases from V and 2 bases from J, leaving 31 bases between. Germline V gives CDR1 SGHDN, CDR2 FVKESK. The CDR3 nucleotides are TGTGCCAGCAGCCAAGAATCGTTCCTTTCGTCTTTCCCATGGAGGAAAAACACCGGGGAGCTGTTTTTT. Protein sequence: CASSQESFLSSFPWRKNTGELFF.

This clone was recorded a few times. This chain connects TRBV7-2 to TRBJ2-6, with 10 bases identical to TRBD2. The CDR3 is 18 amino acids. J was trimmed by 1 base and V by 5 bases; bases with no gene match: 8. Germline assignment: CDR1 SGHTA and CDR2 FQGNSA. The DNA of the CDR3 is TGTGCCAGCAGCCTGACGGGACTAGCGAATTCTGGGGCCAACGTCCTGACTTTC. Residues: CASSLTGLANSGANVLTF. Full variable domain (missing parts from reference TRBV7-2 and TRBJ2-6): GAGVSQSPSNKVTEKGKDVELRCDPISGHTALYWYRQSLGQGLEFLIYFQGNSAPDKSGLPSDRFSAERTGGSVSTLTIQRTQQEDSAVYLCASSLTGLANSGANVLTFGAGSRLTVL.